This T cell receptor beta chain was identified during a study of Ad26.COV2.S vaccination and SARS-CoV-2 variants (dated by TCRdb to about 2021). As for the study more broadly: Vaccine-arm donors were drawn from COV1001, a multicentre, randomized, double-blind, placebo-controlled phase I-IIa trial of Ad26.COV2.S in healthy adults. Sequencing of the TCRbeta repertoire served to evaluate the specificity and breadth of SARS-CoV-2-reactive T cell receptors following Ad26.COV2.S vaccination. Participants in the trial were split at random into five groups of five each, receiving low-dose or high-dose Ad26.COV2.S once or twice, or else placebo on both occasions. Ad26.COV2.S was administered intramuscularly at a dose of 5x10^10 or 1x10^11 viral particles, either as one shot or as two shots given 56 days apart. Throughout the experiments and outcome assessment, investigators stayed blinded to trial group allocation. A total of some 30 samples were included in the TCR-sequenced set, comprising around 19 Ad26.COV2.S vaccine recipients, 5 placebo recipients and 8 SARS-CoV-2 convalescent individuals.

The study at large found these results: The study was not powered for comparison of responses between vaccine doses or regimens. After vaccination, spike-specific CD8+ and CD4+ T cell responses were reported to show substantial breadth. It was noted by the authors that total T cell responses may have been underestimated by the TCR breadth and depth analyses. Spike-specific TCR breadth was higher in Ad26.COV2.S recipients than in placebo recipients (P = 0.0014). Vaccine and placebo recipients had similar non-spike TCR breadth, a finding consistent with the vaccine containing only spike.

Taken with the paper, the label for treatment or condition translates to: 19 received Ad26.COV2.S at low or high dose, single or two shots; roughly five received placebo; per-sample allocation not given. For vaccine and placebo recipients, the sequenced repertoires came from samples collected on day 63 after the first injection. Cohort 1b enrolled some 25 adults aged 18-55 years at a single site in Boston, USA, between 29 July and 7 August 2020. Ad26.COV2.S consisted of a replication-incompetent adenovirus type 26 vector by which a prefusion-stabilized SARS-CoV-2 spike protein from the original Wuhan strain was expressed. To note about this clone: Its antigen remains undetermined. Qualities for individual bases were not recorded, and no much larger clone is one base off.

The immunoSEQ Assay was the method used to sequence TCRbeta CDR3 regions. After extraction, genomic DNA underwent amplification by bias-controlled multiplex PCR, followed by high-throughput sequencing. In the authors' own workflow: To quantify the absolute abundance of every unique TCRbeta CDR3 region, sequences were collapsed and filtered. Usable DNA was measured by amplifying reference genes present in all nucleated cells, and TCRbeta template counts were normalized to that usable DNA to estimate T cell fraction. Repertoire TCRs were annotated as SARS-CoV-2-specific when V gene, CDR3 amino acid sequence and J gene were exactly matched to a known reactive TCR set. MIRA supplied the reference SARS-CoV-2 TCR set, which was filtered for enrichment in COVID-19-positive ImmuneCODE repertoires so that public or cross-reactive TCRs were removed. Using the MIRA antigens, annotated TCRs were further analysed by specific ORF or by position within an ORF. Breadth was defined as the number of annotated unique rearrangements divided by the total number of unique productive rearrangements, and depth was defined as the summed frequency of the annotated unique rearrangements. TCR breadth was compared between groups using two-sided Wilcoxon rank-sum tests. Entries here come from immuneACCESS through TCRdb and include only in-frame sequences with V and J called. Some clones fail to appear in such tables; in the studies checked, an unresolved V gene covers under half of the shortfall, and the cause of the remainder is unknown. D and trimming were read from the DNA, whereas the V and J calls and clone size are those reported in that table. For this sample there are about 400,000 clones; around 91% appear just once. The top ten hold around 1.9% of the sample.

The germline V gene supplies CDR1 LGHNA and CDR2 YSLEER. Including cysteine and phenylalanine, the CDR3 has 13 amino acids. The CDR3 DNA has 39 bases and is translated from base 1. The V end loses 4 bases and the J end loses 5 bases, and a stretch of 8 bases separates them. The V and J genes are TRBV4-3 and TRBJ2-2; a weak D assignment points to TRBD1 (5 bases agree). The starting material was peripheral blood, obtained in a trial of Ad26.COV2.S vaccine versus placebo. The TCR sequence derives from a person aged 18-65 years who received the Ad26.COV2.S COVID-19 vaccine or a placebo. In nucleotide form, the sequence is TGCGCCAGCAGCCTAGGGGTGACCGGGGAGCTGTTTTTT. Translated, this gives CASSLGVTGELFF.